The 19 T cell receptor beta chains presented below share a single source sample, sequenced in a study of early T cells in non-severe SARS-CoV-2 infection. From the 5' RACE reads, TCRdb called clonotypes with MiXCR, one entry per CDR3 protein. The sample has roughly 110,000 distinct CDR3 sequences, 11% seen once. The sample taken for sequencing was whole blood. The receptors were sampled from an adult who was a healthcare worker with PCR-confirmed SARS-CoV-2 infection or an uninfected control (not recorded which).

The chain employs TRBV5-1 and TRBJ2-3; TRBD2 matches at 8 bases. CDR3 length: 17 amino acids. Germline-derived CDR1 and CDR2 are SGHRS and YFSETQ. Trimming cost V 2 bases and J 1 base; bases outside gene matches: 9. The CDR3 region is CASSFQISGTGTDTQYF. The CDR3 nucleotides read TGCGCCAGCAGCTTTCAAATTAGCGGGACCGGCACAGATACGCAGTATTTT.

CDR3 sequence: CASSAGAGGSNEQFF. Written as DNA, the CDR3 is TGTGCCAGCAGTGCCGGAGCGGGAGGATCCAATGAGCAGTTCTTC. This chain uses TRBV6-4 with TRBJ2-1; 9 positions match TRBD2. The germline V gene has CDR1 MRHNA and CDR2 SNTAGT. The CDR3 consists of 15 residues. Germline trimming cut 4 bases from V and 6 bases from J; bases unmatched to any gene: 7.

V and J are TRBV20-1 and TRBJ1-1; D remains ambiguous. Per germline, CDR1 DFQATT and CDR2 SNEGSKA (reference sequence). The CDR3 runs 15 residues. Deletions cut 4 bases from V and 0 bases from J, with 15 bases between. The CDR3 region is CSAIGLGRLNTEAFF. CDR3 nucleotide sequence: TGCAGTGCTATTGGTTTAGGACGTTTGAACACTGAAGCTTTCTTT.

This clonotype was seen a handful of times. The chain links TRBV12-3 or TRBV12-4 to TRBJ1-1; 7 bases are a match to TRBD1. V was clipped by 5 bases and J by 11 bases; unmatched bases: 8. The length of the CDR3 is 12 residues. The CDR3 spells CASSLPPQGAFF. CDR3 nucleotides: TGTGCCAGCAGTCTCCCTCCACAGGGGGCTTTCTTT.

This clonotype was recorded a few times. The chain joins TRBV5-1 to TRBJ2-1, with 9 bases that match TRBD2. Looked up from germline, CDR1 is SGHRS and CDR2 is YFSETQ. J gave up 5 bases and V 4 bases, and 10 bases lay outside the gene matches. This CDR3 comprises 16 residues. CDR3 amino acids: CASSPPASSGNNEQFF. The CDR3 DNA reads as TGCGCCAGCAGCCCACCGGCGTCTAGCGGGAACAATGAGCAGTTCTTC.

Only a few counts were recorded for this clonotype. J is TRBJ2-2 and V is TRBV3-1, with TRBD2 matching over 8 bases. The junction had 10 bases not matched to a gene; V was cut back by 4 bases and J by 6 bases. Germline CDR1 reads LGHDT; CDR2 reads YNNKEL (reference sequence). The CDR3 extends over 16 amino acids. CDR3 nucleotide sequence: TGTGCCAGCAGCCGGGTCATACGGGAGGGTCCCGGGGAGCTGTTTTTT. The encoded protein is CASSRVIREGPGELFF.

The chain links TRBV28 to TRBJ2-5; TRBD2 is a possible D gene (5 bases). Trimming left V 5 bases short and J 3 bases short, with 10 bases between. The CDR3 covers 13 residues. From germline, CDR1 is MDHEN and CDR2 SYDVKM. For the CDR3, the DNA is TGTGCCAGCAGTCGGGGTCGGGAAGAGACCCAGTACTTC. Encoded protein: CASSRGREETQYF. Looking up the rest from reference TRBV28 and TRBJ2-5 gives the full variable domain: DVKVTQSSRYLVKRTGEKVFLECVQDMDHENMFWYRQDPGLGLRLIYFSYDVKMKEKGDIPEGYSVSREKKERFSLILESASTNQTSMYLCASSRGREETQYFGPGTRLLVL.

This clonotype occurred many times. The chain is built from TRBV6-1 and TRBJ2-5; no clear D gene. Trimming shortened V by 9 bases and J by 5 bases, and 4 bases separated the two germline ends. The CDR3 is 9 amino acids. The germline V gene encodes CDR1 MNHNS and CDR2 SASEGT. CDR3 nucleotides: TGTGCCAGTGCGGAGACCCAGTACTTC. This gives the protein CASAETQYF.

CDR3 in DNA: TGTGCCAGCAGCCCGGGGACTAGCGGGCAAGGAACCGGGGAGCTGTTTTTT. Its translation: CASSPGTSGQGTGELFF. The V and J genes are TRBV7-8 and TRBJ2-2; TRBD2 matches 12 bases. After removal of 5 bases from V and 5 bases from J, the junction contained 9 bases not matched to a gene. The germline V gene has CDR1 SGHVS and CDR2 FQNEAQ. The CDR3 contains 17 residues.

In this sample, this clonotype turned up a few times. The rearrangement joins TRBV5-5 to TRBJ2-1; D unresolved. The CDR3 spans 16 residues. Germline V gives CDR1 SGHKS, CDR2 YYEKEE (reference sequence). The V gene lost 4 bases and the J gene lost 2 bases, with 16 bases spanning the gap. The CDR3 nucleotides read TGTGCCAGCAGCAAGACGAGGCTAAGAACCTACAATGAGCAGTTCTTC. Translation gives CASSKTRLRTYNEQFF.

This clonotype was picked up a small number of times. The chain joins TRBV6-1 to TRBJ1-5; D unresolved. The CDR3 totals 13 residues. Trimming cost V 5 bases and J 7 bases, with 12 bases left between them. Germline CDR1 MNHNS, CDR2 SASEGT. CDR3 DNA: TGTGCCAGCAGTTTGAACTATATGCAGCCCCAGCATTTT. As protein: CASSLNYMQPQHF.

This clonotype has a handful of counts. The chain links TRBV9 to TRBJ2-3, with no clear D. Germline CDR1 and CDR2: SGDLS and YYNGEE. The CDR3 has 16 residues. Trimming stripped 7 bases from V and 2 bases from J, with 20 bases between. For the CDR3, the DNA is TGTGCCAGCGGCATATCGGAGACCCGGCACACAGATACGCAGTATTTT. This encodes CASGISETRHTDTQYF. The full variable domain, completed using reference TRBV9 and TRBJ2-3, is DSGVTQTPKHLITATGQRVTLRCSPRSGDLSVYWYQQSLDQGLQFLIQYYNGEERAKGNILERFSAQQFPDLHSELNLSSLELGDSALYFCASGISETRHTDTQYFGPGTRLTVL.

This chain uses TRBV5-1 with TRBJ2-7; possibly TRBD1 for D (5 bases). The V end was cut by 4 bases, the J end by 7 bases, with 21 bases between. Germline CDR1 is SGHRS and CDR2 is YFSETQ. The CDR3 covers 15 residues. The CDR3 spells CASSARAGPGGEQYF. The CDR3 nucleotides read TGCGCCAGCAGCGCCCGGGCAGGGCCCGGTGGGGAGCAGTACTTC.

This clonotype was recorded at least ten times. The chain links TRBV3-1 to TRBJ2-7; D not certain. Between the trimmed V and J ends, which lost 0 bases and 1 base, there was a span of 7 bases. CDR3 length: 14 residues. Germline CDR1 is LGHDT and CDR2 is YNNKEL (reference sequence). CDR3 residues: CASSQEYGSYEQYF. The CDR3 bases are TGTGCCAGCAGCCAAGAATATGGTTCCTACGAGCAGTACTTC.

This clonotype was seen more than once but under ten times. The chain joins TRBV7-2 to TRBJ2-5, with 9 bases that match TRBD2. CDR1 SGHTA and CDR2 FQGNSA come from the germline V gene. The CDR3 contains 16 residues. V gave up 2 bases and J gave up 5 bases; unmatched junction bases: 9. CDR3 sequence reads: CASSLIPAGGGETQYF. CDR3 DNA: TGTGCCAGCAGCTTAATTCCAGCGGGAGGAGGCGAGACCCAGTACTTC.

The chain has TRBV20-1 and TRBJ2-5, with D unclear. The CDR3 totals 17 residues. V shed 1 base and J shed 3 bases, with 21 bases lying between them. The germline CDR1 and CDR2 sequences are DFQATT and SNEGSKA (reference sequence). CDR3 nucleotides: TGCAGTGCTAGAGGACGTATTTTGGCTAGTGAAAAAGAGACCCAGTACTTC. It specifies CSARGRILASEKETQYF.

The V and J genes are TRBV6-5 and TRBJ2-7; no definite D call. The CDR3 spans 14 residues. Germline V gives CDR1 MNHEY, CDR2 SVGAGI. Trimming left V 4 bases short and J 1 base short, with 11 bases between. CDR3 protein: CASSSNPSSYEQYF. The CDR3 coding sequence is TGTGCCAGCAGTTCCAACCCCAGTTCCTACGAGCAGTACTTC.

This clonotype appeared many times. V is TRBV2 and J is TRBJ2-7; no reliable D call. Trimming left V 6 bases short and J 3 bases short, with 15 bases between. Germline V gives CDR1 SNHLY, CDR2 FYNNEI. The CDR3 length is 14 residues. CDR3: CASRTPRTGYEQYF. The CDR3 bases are TGTGCCAGCAGGACGCCTCGGACGGGCTACGAGCAGTACTTC. Based on the CDR3 plus reference TRBV2 and TRBJ2-7, the full variable domain is EPEVTQTPSHQVTQMGQEVILRCVPISNHLYFYWYRQILGQKVEFLVSFYNNEISEKSEIFDDQFSVERPDGSNFTLKIRSTKLEDSAMYFCASRTPRTGYEQYFGPGTRLTVT.

The V call is TRBV28, the J call TRBJ2-7; D is ambiguous. V was shortened by 3 bases and J by 4 bases, with 7 bases between the two germline ends. CDR3 length: 12 amino acids. Germline CDR1 is MDHEN and CDR2 is SYDVKM. As DNA, the CDR3 is TGTGCCAGCAGTTTTTCCTTTTACGAGCAGTACTTC. This encodes CASSFSFYEQYF.